The rows below give T cell receptor beta chains drawn from one sample of a study of chemoradiotherapy in HPV16-positive cancers. Sequencing used immunoSEQ multiplex PCR; TCRdb keeps in-frame clones, though not all of them. Among around 17,000 clones listed, about nine tenths were seen once. Sequencing was performed on blood, taken from a patient who underwent chemoradiotherapy. The receptors were gathered from a human donor with HPV-associated anogenital cancer. Each CDR3 is given with its conserved first and last residue. D genes are given only for firm matches. Size is stated for part of the rows, as once, few or many counts, or as a class when the clone is expanded.

d_gene,j_gene,abundance,v_gene,CDR3aa,CDR3nt
NA,TRBJ1-1,NA,TRBV25-1,CASSELWGEAFF,TGTGCCAGCAGTGAATTATGGGGCGAAGCTTTCTTT
TRBD2,TRBJ2-2,few,TRBV5-1,CASSFVTSGSRELFF,TGCGCCAGCAGCTTTGTTACTAGCGGGAGCAGGGAGCTGTTTTTT
NA,TRBJ2-7,NA,TRBV27,CASSHAYEQYF,TGTGCCAGTTCGCACGCCTACGAGCAGTACTTC
TRBD1,TRBJ1-1,NA,TRBV18,CASSPGQGAATEAFF,TGTGCCAGCTCCCCGGGCCAGGGGGCCGCAACTGAAGCTTTCTTT
NA,TRBJ1-2,NA,TRBV27,CASSPRSGYHGYTF,TGTGCCAGCAGTCCAAGGTCCGGGTATCATGGCTACACCTTC
NA,TRBJ1-6,NA,TRBV7-8,CASSLAISPLHF,TGTGCCAGCAGCTTAGCTATTTCACCCCTCCACTTT
NA,TRBJ1-1,NA,TRBV18,CASSNTGMTEAFF,TGTGCCAGCTCAAACACAGGGATGACTGAAGCTTTCTTT
NA,TRBJ1-1,NA,TRBV5-1,CASSLAAGPPEAFF,TGCGCCAGCAGCTTGGCCGCCGGTCCACCTGAAGCTTTCTTT
NA,TRBJ1-1,NA,TRBV2,CASSLAVGLSGEAFF,TGTGCCAGCAGCTTAGCAGTGGGGCTCTCGGGTGAAGCTTTCTTT
NA,TRBJ2-2,NA,TRBV27,CASSLLGGNTGELFF,TGTGCCAGCAGTTTATTGGGTGGGAACACCGGGGAGCTGTTTTTT
NA,TRBJ1-1,NA,TRBV5-1,CASSLNRRDTEAFF,TGCGCCAGCAGTTTAAACAGGCGGGACACTGAAGCTTTCTTT
NA,TRBJ2-3,NA,TRBV5-4,CASSYQPSRTDTQYF,TGTGCCAGCAGCTATCAGCCCTCGCGCACAGATACGCAGTATTTT
TRBD1,TRBJ1-5,once,TRBV5-1,CASSLGTGPHSNQPQHF,TGCGCCAGCAGCCTGGGGACAGGCCCGCATAGCAATCAGCCCCAGCATTTT
NA,TRBJ1-5,NA,TRBV19,CASSIYQNQPQHF,TGTGCCAGTAGTATTTATCAGAATCAGCCCCAGCATTTT
NA,TRBJ1-1,NA,TRBV6-6,CASSYPGRRAFF,TGTGCCAGCAGTTACCCCGGGAGGAGGGCTTTCTTT
TRBD1,TRBJ2-1,NA,TRBV5-1,CASSLGQGKYNEQFF,TGCGCCAGCAGCTTGGGACAGGGGAAATACAATGAGCAGTTCTTC
NA,TRBJ1-2,NA,TRBV27,CASSFGPYYGYTF,TGTGCCAGCAGTTTTGGGCCCTACTATGGCTACACCTTC
TRBD2,TRBJ2-1,once,TRBV6-4,CASSRGGSYNEQFF,TGTGCCAGCAGTCGGGGGGGCTCCTACAATGAGCAGTTCTTC
TRBD2,TRBJ2-5,NA,TRBV10-1,CASSESDGTSDPKYF,TGCGCCAGCAGTGAGTCCGACGGGACTAGCGACCCGAAGTACTTC
TRBD2,TRBJ2-1,NA,TRBV19,CASSSGSSYNEQFF,TGTGCCAGTAGTAGCGGGAGCTCCTACAATGAGCAGTTCTTC
NA,TRBJ2-3,once,TRBV18,CASSPAGQYTDTQYF,TGTGCCAGCTCACCAGCGGGACAGTACACAGATACGCAGTATTTT
TRBD1,TRBJ1-2,NA,TRBV6-6,CASRTGGIDGYTF,TGTGCCAGCAGGACAGGGGGGATCGATGGCTACACCTTC
NA,TRBJ1-1,NA,TRBV15,CATSRGQVGNTEAFF,TGTGCCACCAGCAGAGGACAGGTGGGGAACACTGAAGCTTTCTTT
TRBD1,TRBJ1-2,NA,TRBV23-1,CASSPRQGGNYGYTF,TGCGCCAGCAGTCCGAGACAGGGTGGGAACTATGGCTACACCTTC
NA,TRBJ2-1,NA,TRBV7-9,CASRTDYRARFF,TGTGCCAGCAGGACCGACTACAGGGCCCGGTTCTTC
TRBD2,TRBJ2-1,NA,TRBV5-1,CASSPQLAGGPNEQFF,TGCGCCAGCAGCCCGCAACTAGCGGGAGGGCCGAATGAGCAGTTCTTC
NA,TRBJ1-1,NA,TRBV2,CATKALGTEMNTEAFF,TGTGCCACCAAAGCCCTAGGGACTGAGATGAACACTGAAGCTTTCTTT
NA,TRBJ2-5,NA,TRBV9,CASSVGLSTQETQYF,TGTGCCAGCAGCGTCGGACTCTCCACCCAAGAGACCCAGTACTTC
TRBD1,TRBJ1-2,NA,TRBV10-3,CAISEGGTGYGYTF,TGTGCCATCAGTGAAGGGGGGACAGGATATGGCTACACCTTC
NA,TRBJ1-1,NA,TRBV9,CASSTSGMNTEAFF,TGTGCCAGCAGCACTTCTGGGATGAACACTGAAGCTTTCTTT
TRBD1,TRBJ2-7,NA,TRBV27,CASSPSRGTYEQYF,TGTGCCAGCAGTCCCAGCAGGGGGACCTACGAGCAGTACTTC
NA,TRBJ2-3,NA,TRBV5-1,CASSFQGGATDTQYF,TGCGCCAGCAGCTTTCAGGGCGGGGCCACAGATACGCAGTATTTT
TRBD2,TRBJ2-1,NA,TRBV7-9,CASSPRLAEAYNEQFF,TGTGCCAGCAGCCCGCGACTAGCGGAGGCCTACAATGAGCAGTTCTTC
NA,TRBJ1-6,NA,TRBV6-1,CASRDSYNSPLHF,TGTGCCAGCAGGGACAGTTATAATTCACCCCTCCACTTT
TRBD2,TRBJ2-1,NA,TRBV2,CASPRRTSGNNEQFF,TGTGCCAGTCCCCGCCGAACTAGCGGCAACAATGAGCAGTTCTTC
NA,TRBJ2-1,NA,TRBV7-2,CASSAQVSRGGNEQFF,TGTGCCAGCAGCGCACAGGTATCAAGGGGGGGCAATGAGCAGTTCTTC
NA,TRBJ2-6,NA,TRBV5-4,CASSLRGAGANVLTF,TGTGCCAGCAGTTTGAGGGGGGCTGGGGCCAACGTCCTGACTTTC
NA,TRBJ1-1,once,TRBV2,CASKKGWQTEDTEAFF,TGTGCCAGCAAGAAAGGTTGGCAGACTGAGGACACTGAAGCTTTCTTT
TRBD1,TRBJ2-3,once,TRBV5-1,CASSTQGTDTQYF,TGCGCCAGCAGCACACAGGGGACAGATACGCAGTATTTT
NA,TRBJ1-6,NA,TRBV5-1,CASSLLAGDSPLHF,TGCGCCAGCAGCTTGTTAGCAGGGGATTCACCCCTCCACTTT
NA,TRBJ2-2,NA,TRBV5-4,CASTHGTGELFF,TGTGCCAGCACGCACGGCACCGGGGAGCTGTTTTTT
NA,TRBJ2-7,NA,TRBV21-1,CASSKPLAGSEEQYF,TGTGCCAGCAGCAAACCCCTAGCGGGGTCAGAAGAGCAGTACTTC
TRBD2,TRBJ2-1,NA,TRBV7-2,CASSPPGLAGGNEQFF,TGTGCCAGCAGCCCCCCGGGACTAGCGGGAGGGAATGAGCAGTTCTTC
NA,TRBJ2-7,once,TRBV13,CASSPRLKKGDYEQYF,TGTGCCAGCAGCCCTCGACTCAAAAAGGGGGACTACGAGCAGTACTTC
NA,TRBJ2-2,NA,TRBV15,CATSRGSDQTGELFF,TGTGCCACCAGCAGAGGATCCGATCAAACCGGGGAGCTGTTTTTT
NA,TRBJ2-1,NA,TRBV1,CTSSQTSGGQSYNEQFF,TGCACCAGCAGCCAGACTAGCGGGGGCCAATCCTACAATGAGCAGTTCTTC
NA,TRBJ1-2,NA,TRBV19,CASSIKGSGYTF,TGTGCCAGTAGTATTAAAGGGAGCGGCTACACCTTC
NA,TRBJ1-2,NA,TRBV11-2,CASSLQSAANYGYTF,TGTGCCAGCTCCTTACAATCGGCGGCTAACTATGGCTACACCTTC
TRBD1,TRBJ1-2,NA,TRBV5-1,CASNFDASGGGYGYTF,TGCGCCAGCAATTTTGATGCCTCAGGGGGTGGGTATGGCTACACCTTC